This note documents a single T cell receptor beta chain sequence. This specimen comes from a study of shared clonotypes between healthy human individuals. Study-level information: Per donor, three plates held CD4 naive cells, three held CD4 memory, two held CD8 naive and one held CD8 memory.

Germline V gives CDR1 SEHNR, CDR2 FQNEAQ (reference sequence). CDR3 length: 17 residues. V lost 0 bases and J lost 5; bases outside the gene matches: 8. As processed by the authors: Owing to the provision of junction-only sequences devoid of quality scores by immunoSEQ, filtering differed. Sequencing was performed with immunoSEQ multiplex PCR; in TCRdb, only in-frame clones are kept and a portion is missing. That table gives V, J and clone size, and the DNA gave D and trimming. The sample lists about 1.4 million clones, roughly 96% occurring once. CD4+ cells underwent separation, giving CD45RA+ naive and CD45RA-negative memory subsets.

This chain uses TRBV7-9 with TRBJ2-1, with 9 bases that match TRBD2. Sequencing was carried out using naive CD4+ T cells sorted from blood. Stated subset: CD45RA+ positively selected. The receptor was derived from a man aged 25-45 years in good health. CDR3 residues: CASSLATGLAINNEQFF. Written as DNA, the CDR3 is TGTGCCAGCAGCTTAGCGACGGGACTAGCCATAAACAATGAGCAGTTCTTC.